This T cell receptor beta chain comes out of a study of cytomegalovirus exposure and HLA in healthy donors. V was pared by 4 bases and J by 3 bases, with 7 bases of the junction left unmatched. The CDR3 runs 15 residues. CDR1 is MGHDK and CDR2 is SYGVNS in the germline V gene. In the PCR, 60 Vbeta and 13 Jbeta primers were used. The repertoire was sequenced with immunoSEQ multiplex PCR; TCRdb's copy has only in-frame clones and lacks some. The table has about 140,000 clones, 60% to 80% seen once. The sequence was obtained from a male donor in good health and CMV-seronegative. The chain couples TRBV25-1 to TRBJ2-5; 8 nucleotides align to TRBD1. Sequenced material: PBMCs. CDR3 in amino acids: CASSAPGTGKETQYF. Written as DNA, the CDR3 is TGTGCCAGCAGTGCCCCCGGGACAGGAAAAGAGACCCAGTACTTC.